This TCR beta chain was captured by sequencing in a study of blood T cell repertoires in COVID-19. J was trimmed by 1 base and V by 0 bases; bases with no gene match: 5. The germline gives CDR1 SGDLS, CDR2 YYNGEE. The CDR3 is 19 amino acids. In the original analysis: Researchers report that nucleated cell counts were estimated from reference gene primer amplification. Assay used: immunoSEQ multiplex PCR; TCRdb lists only in-frame clones, some missing. V, J and clone size derive from that table, while D and trimming were established from the DNA sequence. The sample records approximately 200,000 clones, around 90% being singletons. This clone has only one observation.

The TCR originated in a man between 25 and 39 years old with COVID-19, enrolled during active disease. Sequencing used peripheral blood. The J gene is TRBJ2-1, the V gene TRBV9; 15 bases agree with TRBD2. CDR3 sequence reads: CASSVEPGTSGRSYNEQFF. The CDR3 DNA follows: TGTGCCAGCAGCGTAGAACCCGGGACTAGCGGGAGGTCCTACAATGAGCAGTTCTTC.